The 13 T cell receptor beta chains reported below all come from one sample, sequenced in a study of neoadjuvant anti-PD-1 for oral cavity cancer. TCRdb keeps only in-frame clones here, not all; method: immunoSEQ multiplex PCR. The sample lists roughly 15,000 clones; around 62% were seen once. The specimen comprised PBMCs, sampled before nivolumab (anti-PD-1) treatment. The source of these receptors is a person aged 35 to 85 with oral cavity squamous cell carcinoma.

This chain links TRBV6-5 with TRBJ2-7, with TRBD1 matching 9 bases. V trimming: 7 bases; J trimming: 3 bases; junction bases outside the gene matches: 7. The CDR3 sequence is 14 residues long. Per germline, CDR1 MNHEY and CDR2 SVGAGI. Here the CDR3 DNA reads TGTGCCAGCACTCCGGGACAGGGAGTCTACGAGCAGTACTTC. Encoded protein: CASTPGQGVYEQYF.

This clone came up a few times. The chain joins TRBV28 to TRBJ1-2, with a tentative D call TRBD1 (5 bases). V dropped 10 bases and J dropped 2 bases, with 11 bases sitting between them. This CDR3 contains 12 residues. Germline CDR1 MDHEN, CDR2 SYDVKM. This chain's CDR3 is CATDNTNYGYTF. The CDR3 DNA reads as TGTGCCACGGACAACACCAACTATGGCTACACCTTC.

This clone was found a few times. The chain carries TRBV6-1 and TRBJ1-5; tentative D call: TRBD1 (5 bases). From germline, CDR1 is MNHNS and CDR2 SASEGT. This CDR3 is built from 14 residues. The V end lost 1 base, the J end lost 4 bases, and 8 bases lay between the germline ends. Here the CDR3 reads CASSEEGRNQPQHF. The CDR3 DNA sequence: TGTGCCAGCAGTGAAGAGGGGAGAAATCAGCCCCAGCATTTT.

The V gene is TRBV7-3, the J gene TRBJ2-5, with D tentatively TRBD1 or TRBD2 (5 bases each). V dropped 2 bases and J dropped 1 base, with 5 bases sitting between them. Germline V gene sequence: CDR1 SGHTA, CDR2 FQGTGA. This CDR3 has 13 amino acids. The CDR3 region has the DNA TGTGCCAGCAGCTTAGGGACCCAAGAGACCCAGTACTTC. It codes for CASSLGTQETQYF.

Only a few counts were recorded for this clone. The CDR3 DNA reads as TGTGCCAGCAGTCCCTCAGGTGCGGGTAACACTGAAGCTTTCTTT. It translates to CASSPSGAGNTEAFF. This chain uses TRBV28 with TRBJ1-1; D gene uncertain. The CDR3 covers 15 residues. V was pared by 5 bases and J by 2 bases, with 15 bases between. Germline assignment: CDR1 MDHEN and CDR2 SYDVKM.

The J gene is TRBJ2-7, the V gene TRBV9; 9 bases align to TRBD2. The CDR3 consists of 14 residues. The germline CDR1 and CDR2 sequences are SGDLS and YYNGEE. The V and J ends lost 4 bases and 0 bases, in that order; junction bases with no gene match: 2. CDR3 bases: TGTGCCAGCAGCCTAGCGGGGAACTCCTACGAGCAGTACTTC. Translation: CASSLAGNSYEQYF. The complete variable domain, with remaining parts taken from reference TRBV9 and TRBJ2-7, reads DSGVTQTPKHLITATGQRVTLRCSPRSGDLSVYWYQQSLDQGLQFLIQYYNGEERAKGNILERFSAQQFPDLHSELNLSSLELGDSALYFCASSLAGNSYEQYFGPGTRLTVT.

This chain uses TRBV27 with TRBJ2-3; perhaps D is TRBD1 or TRBD2 (5 bases each). With 4 bases removed from V and 1 base from J, the gap between germline ends came to 15 bases. This CDR3 has 16 amino acids. Germline V CDR1 and CDR2: MNHEY, SMNVEV (reference sequence). CDR3: CASSYRWGIGTDTQYF. The DNA of the CDR3 is TGTGCCAGCAGTTACAGATGGGGGATCGGCACAGATACGCAGTATTTT.

The J gene is TRBJ2-4, the V gene TRBV27; TRBD2 aligns across 7 bases. Germline lookup yields CDR1 MNHEY and CDR2 SMNVEV (reference sequence). V lost 5 bases, J lost 2 bases, and 9 bases stayed unmatched. The CDR3 length is 16 residues. For the CDR3, the DNA is TGTGCCAGCAGTCCGCTCGGCGGGAGTACCAAAAACATTCAGTACTTC. This codes for CASSPLGGSTKNIQYF.

This sequence joins TRBV6-1 and TRBJ2-3; perhaps TRBD2 as D (6 bases). V lost 1 base and J lost 3, with 20 bases in between. Germline lookup yields CDR1 MNHNS and CDR2 SASEGT. This CDR3 has 18 amino acids. This chain's CDR3 is CASSEGGGRGGLTDTQYF. The CDR3 DNA reads TGTGCCAGCAGTGAAGGAGGCGGGCGGGGAGGTTTGACAGATACGCAGTATTTT.

This chain's CDR3 is CASSLGTGGYDTEAFF. The CDR3 coding sequence is TGCGCCAGCAGCTTGGGGACAGGGGGTTATGACACTGAAGCTTTCTTT. The V and J genes are TRBV5-1 and TRBJ1-1; 10 bases align to TRBD1. The germline CDR1 and CDR2 sequences are SGHRS and YFSETQ. Trimming took 0 bases from V and 3 from J; bases not matched to a gene: 5. This CDR3 has 16 residues.

There are a few counts of this clone. The chain couples TRBV19 to TRBJ1-5; D not certain. The CDR3 loop spans 15 amino acids. The germline V gene encodes CDR1 LNHDA and CDR2 SQIVND (reference sequence). V was cut by 0 bases and J by 1 base, with 7 bases left in between. This CDR3 is CASSIDPGSNQPQHF. The CDR3 DNA reads as TGTGCCAGTAGTATAGACCCGGGAAGCAATCAGCCCCAGCATTTT.

The rearrangement uses TRBV4-2 and TRBJ1-5, with 7 bases fitting TRBD1. V was pared by 2 bases and J by 2 bases, with 6 bases of the junction left unmatched. Per the germline V gene, CDR1 is LGHNA and CDR2 is YNFKEQ. The CDR3 totals 16 residues. The CDR3 region has the DNA TGTGCCAGCAGCCAAACTTCCGGGACAGGCAATCAGCCCCAGCATTTT. Its protein product is CASSQTSGTGNQPQHF.

This chain joins TRBV5-1 and TRBJ1-3; TRBD1 might be the D (5 bases). The germline CDR1 and CDR2 sequences are SGHRS and YFSETQ. Trimming left V 0 bases short and J 3 bases short, with 7 bases between. The CDR3 is 14 residues long. The CDR3 protein is CASSLGDRGNTIYF. In nucleotides, the CDR3 is TGCGCCAGCAGCTTGGGGGACCGTGGAAACACCATATATTTT.